A selection of T cell receptor beta chains follows, all from one sample in a study of blood T cell repertoires in COVID-19. Clones were read by immunoSEQ multiplex PCR, and TCRdb kept only the in-frame ones, dropping some. This table has 100,000 to 120,000 clones, 76% appearing once. The sequenced sample was peripheral blood. The receptors shown here come from a woman of 80 years or more with acute or convalescent COVID-19. Both conserved end residues are part of each CDR3. Fields, in order: clone size, D gene, J gene, V gene, CDR3 protein, CDR3 DNA. A D gene is named only where the DNA matches it firmly. The listing skips clone size in some rows; elsewhere it reads once, few, many or a size class.

. | . | TRBJ1-4 | TRBV6-5 | CASGEGSRKLFF | TGTGCCAGCGGGGAGGGGTCTAGGAAACTGTTTTTT
. | TRBD1 | TRBJ2-7 | TRBV4-1 | CASSQDGDRGQYF | TGCGCCAGCAGCCAAGATGGTGACAGGGGGCAGTACTTC
. | . | TRBJ1-2 | TRBV7-9 | CASSLRLYGYTF | TGTGCCAGCAGCTTGAGGTTATATGGCTACACCTTC
. | TRBD1 | TRBJ1-4 | TRBV25-1 | CASSALRDSREKLFF | TGTGCCAGCAGTGCCCTCCGGGACAGTCGGGAAAAACTGTTTTTT
. | . | TRBJ1-2 | TRBV5-1 | CASSLTTPYGYTF | TGCGCCAGCAGCTTGACGACACCCTATGGCTACACCTTC
. | . | TRBJ1-1 | TRBV5-4 | CASSYRQNTEAFF | TGTGCCAGCAGCTATCGACAGAACACTGAAGCTTTCTTT
. | TRBD2 | TRBJ2-5 | TRBV11-2 | CASSSQAAGGGETQYF | TGTGCCAGCAGCTCCCAGGCAGCGGGAGGGGGAGAGACCCAGTACTTC
. | TRBD1 | TRBJ1-2 | TRBV2 | CASSGGQRNYGYTF | TGTGCCAGCAGCGGGGGACAGCGTAACTATGGCTACACCTTC
. | . | TRBJ2-1 | TRBV5-6 | CASSLDVSSYNEQFF | TGTGCCAGCAGCTTGGACGTTAGCTCCTACAATGAGCAGTTCTTC
. | . | TRBJ2-3 | TRBV4-1 | CASSPGFNTDTQYF | TGCGCCAGCAGTCCGGGTTTCAACACAGATACGCAGTATTTT
. | . | TRBJ2-7 | TRBV29-1 | CSVTIDFPPGEQYF | TGCAGCGTTACTATAGACTTCCCCCCGGGGGAGCAGTACTTC
. | . | TRBJ1-2 | TRBV5-4 | CASSLNTNYGYTF | TGTGCCAGCAGCTTAAACACTAACTATGGCTACACCTTC
once | . | TRBJ2-3 | TRBV9 | CASSVLGGASTDTQYF | TGTGCCAGCAGCGTACTAGGAGGGGCTAGCACAGATACGCAGTATTTT
. | . | TRBJ1-1 | TRBV5-1 | CASSPDRNNQTLLGPAVEF | TGCGCCAGCAGCCCGGACCGGAATAATCAGACCTTACTGGGGCCGGCGGTTGAATTT
. | . | TRBJ1-2 | TRBV29-1 | CSVESGGELNYGYTF | TGCAGCGTTGAATCTGGGGGGGAACTGAACTATGGCTACACCTTC
. | . | TRBJ1-3 | TRBV6-5 | CASSYSAPGTGNTIYF | TGTGCCAGCAGTTACTCGGCCCCAGGAACTGGAAACACCATATATTTT
. | TRBD1 | TRBJ2-1 | TRBV6-5 | CASSFDRDDEQFF | TGTGCCAGCAGTTTTGACAGGGACGATGAGCAGTTCTTC
. | TRBD1 | TRBJ2-5 | TRBV5-4 | CASSRTGTGVETQYF | TGTGCCAGCAGCCGTACCGGGACAGGAGTAGAGACCCAGTACTTC
. | TRBD1 | TRBJ1-2 | TRBV5-6 | CASRTRGTGDLYTF | TGTGCCAGCAGGACCCGAGGGACAGGGGACCTCTACACCTTC
once | TRBD1 | TRBJ1-2 | TRBV3-1/TRBV3-2 | CASSQADRGNYGYTF | TGTGCCAGCAGCCAAGCCGACAGGGGAAACTATGGCTACACCTTC
. | TRBD1 | TRBJ1-2 | TRBV29-1 | CSVESRGPYGYTF | TGCAGCGTTGAATCCAGGGGGCCTTATGGCTACACCTTC
. | . | TRBJ2-1 | TRBV7-3 | CASSLQGPREQFF | TGTGCCAGCAGTTTACAGGGTCCCCGCGAGCAGTTCTTC
. | . | TRBJ1-1 | TRBV29-1 | CSVGGRNTEAFF | TGCAGCGTTGGAGGAAGGAACACTGAAGCTTTCTTT
. | . | TRBJ1-1 | TRBV18 | CASSRERETEAFF | TGTGCCAGCTCCCGGGAGAGAGAGACTGAAGCTTTCTTT
. | TRBD1 | TRBJ2-7 | TRBV7-9 | CASSRTGGIGEQYF | TGTGCCAGCAGCCGGACAGGGGGCATCGGCGAGCAGTACTTC
. | . | TRBJ1-2 | TRBV6-4 | CASSPTPWGDNYGYTF | TGTGCCAGCAGTCCGACACCTTGGGGCGACAACTATGGCTACACCTTC
. | . | TRBJ1-1 | TRBV6-5 | CASISWRMNTEAFF | TGTGCCAGCATCTCGTGGAGGATGAACACTGAAGCTTTCTTT
. | . | TRBJ2-5 | TRBV18 | CASSPRNSHRGETQYF | TGTGCCAGCTCACCACGAAACAGTCATCGAGGGGAGACCCAGTACTTC
. | TRBD1 | TRBJ1-2 | TRBV5-5 | CASSLKEGALNYGYTF | TGTGCCAGCAGCTTGAAGGAGGGGGCTCTAAACTATGGCTACACCTTC
. | TRBD2 | TRBJ2-1 | TRBV6-5 | CASTFSSGGGNEQFF | TGTGCCAGCACATTTTCCAGCGGGGGAGGCAATGAGCAGTTCTTC
. | TRBD2 | TRBJ2-1 | TRBV11-2 | CASSLRTSQYSNEQFF | TGTGCCAGCAGCTTAAGGACTAGCCAATACTCGAATGAGCAGTTCTTC
. | TRBD2 | TRBJ2-7 | TRBV5-1 | CASSSSSGGTHEQYF | TGCGCCAGCAGTAGTTCTAGCGGGGGGACCCACGAGCAGTACTTC
once | TRBD2 | TRBJ2-1 | TRBV7-9 | CASSPGTSGGTYNEQFF | TGTGCCAGCAGCCCCGGGACTAGCGGGGGGACCTACAATGAGCAGTTCTTC
. | TRBD1 | TRBJ1-1 | TRBV6-5 | CASSTRGRTEAFF | TGTGCCAGCAGCACCAGGGGGCGCACTGAAGCTTTCTTT
. | TRBD2 | TRBJ2-5 | TRBV5-5 | CASSLVRLAGTQETQYF | TGTGCCAGCAGCTTGGTTCGGCTAGCGGGTACCCAAGAGACCCAGTACTTC
. | . | TRBJ2-5 | TRBV5-6 | CASSFWGSQETQYF | TGTGCCAGCAGCTTTTGGGGCAGCCAAGAGACCCAGTACTTC
. | TRBD2 | TRBJ2-7 | TRBV7-9 | CASSLVFGTSGSYEQYF | TGTGCCAGCAGCTTAGTTTTTGGGACTAGCGGGAGTTACGAGCAGTACTTC
. | . | TRBJ2-3 | TRBV5-1 | CASSLAKISNTDTQYF | TGCGCCAGCAGCTTGGCTAAGATAAGCAACACAGATACGCAGTATTTT
. | . | TRBJ1-1 | TRBV24-1 | CATSDNSAGNTEAFF | TGTGCCACCAGTGACAACAGCGCGGGGAACACTGAAGCTTTCTTT